This TCR beta chain comes out of a study of blood T cell repertoires in COVID-19 (dated by TCRdb to the early 2020s). Looking at the study overall: The collaborator samples originated in the United States, Italy and Spain and spanned the acute and convalescent phases of COVID-19. The repertoires were released in a freely available public database meant as a resource for research on the immune response to SARS-CoV-2. The prospective study material was composed of cDNA or gDNA derived from T cells, B-cell-depleted T cells, or PBMCs. The samples were drawn from two sources: the first 160 participants of the ongoing ImmuneRACE study, and 1,200 or so subjects contributed by 6 global collaborators. Deeply sampled blood TCRbeta repertoires from subjects exposed to, actively infected with, or recovered from COVID-19 were included in the dataset. Nearly every sample came with metadata listing a de-identified subject ID, COVID-19 status, age in years and sex. Where available, HLA class I and class II types were taken from metadata supplied by the sample provider and were not determined by assay-based typing. What the research found in general, with its limitations: How much clinical and demographic metadata was included differed by source and by participant, and the metadata was provided uncurated.

The CDR3 measures 12 amino acids from cysteine to phenylalanine. CDR3 DNA only is kept here, 36 bases in frame from base 1. Compared with germline, V lacks 8 bases and J lacks 5 bases; bases without a gene match: 4. CDR1 MNHEY and CDR2 SVGAGI were looked up in the germline V gene. TCRbeta CDR3 regions were amplified from genomic DNA by means of the immunoSEQ Assay, a bias-controlled multiplex PCR. In the source study's methods: Within the assay, amplification of reference gene primers was used to estimate how many nucleated cells each sample contained. To quantify the absolute abundance of each unique TCRbeta CDR3 rearrangement, sequence reads were collapsed and filtered. For each sample, productive Simpson clonality was calculated as the square root of Simpson's diversity index across productive rearrangements. Here the immuneACCESS table is served through TCRdb, limited to in-frame sequences with V and J called. Missing clones are a known gap in these copies; in checked studies unresolved V genes cover under half, and the rest lacks a known reason. The V and J calls and clone size come from that table; D and trimming were worked out from the DNA. In all, the sample holds 150,000 or so clones, and around 86% of those were seen once. The ten largest make up around 0.63% of the sample.

One collaborating source in Seattle enrolled patients during active infection and followed them longitudinally through the course of disease. The collaborating institutions used their own protocols to collect whole blood in K2EDTA tubes. For TCRbeta analysis, collaborators shipped samples as frozen whole blood, isolated PBMCs, or DNA extracted from either of those sample types. This clone was observed a single time. The clone's antigen remains unknown. One base away there is no much larger clone; base qualities are not given. Sequenced material: peripheral blood. The source of this sequence is a man aged 55 to 70 with COVID-19, enrolled during active disease. The rearranged chain carries TRBV6-5 and TRBJ1-1; the junction holds 8 bases that match TRBD1. The DNA is as follows: TGTGCCAGCCGGACAGGGTCAACTGAAGCTTTCTTT. This is translated as CASRTGSTEAFF.